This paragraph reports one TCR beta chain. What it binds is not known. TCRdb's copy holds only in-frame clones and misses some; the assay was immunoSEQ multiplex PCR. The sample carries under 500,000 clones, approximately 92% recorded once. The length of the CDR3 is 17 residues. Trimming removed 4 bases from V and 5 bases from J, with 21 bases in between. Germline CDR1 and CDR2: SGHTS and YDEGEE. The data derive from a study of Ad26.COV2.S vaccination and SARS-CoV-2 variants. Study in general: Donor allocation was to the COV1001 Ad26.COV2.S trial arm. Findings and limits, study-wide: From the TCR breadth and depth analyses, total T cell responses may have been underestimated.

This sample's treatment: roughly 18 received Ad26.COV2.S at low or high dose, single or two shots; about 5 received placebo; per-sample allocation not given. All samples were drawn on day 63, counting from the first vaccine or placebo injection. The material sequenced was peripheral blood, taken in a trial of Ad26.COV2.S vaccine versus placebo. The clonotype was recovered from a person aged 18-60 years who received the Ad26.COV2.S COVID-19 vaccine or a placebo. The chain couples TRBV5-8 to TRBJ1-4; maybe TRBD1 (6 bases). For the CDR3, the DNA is TGTGCCAGCAGCAAAGGGACAACCGGAGGAGGGAATGAAAAACTGTTTTTT. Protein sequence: CASSKGTTGGGNEKLFF.